These T cell receptor beta chains were read from a single sample in a study of T cells in Graves' hyperthyroidism and ophthalmopathy. MiXCR was run by TCRdb on the multiplex PCR reads, yielding one entry per CDR3 protein. Of fewer than 400,000 distinct CDR3 sequences listed, 20% to 25% are singletons. The sample taken for sequencing was blood. The source of these receptors is a middle-aged man with Graves' hyperthyroidism. Both conserved end residues are part of each CDR3. The order of the fields is D gene, CDR3 length, V gene, J gene, clone size, CDR3 DNA, CDR3 protein. D genes are given only for firm matches. Not all rows give a size; the values are once, few, many and, for expanded clones, a class.

.	13	TRBV11-3	TRBJ2-1	many	TGTGCCAGCCGAGCCGGCGGTTACAATGAGCAGTTCTTC	CASRAGGYNEQFF
TRBD1	14	TRBV3-1	TRBJ2-7	many	TGTGCCAGCAGCCACGGACAGGGGGCCTACGAGCAGTACTTC	CASSHGQGAYEQYF
.	15	TRBV6-2/TRBV6-3	TRBJ1-3	.	TGTGCCAGCAGGGTCGACAGGAGCACTGGAAACACCATATATTTT	CASRVDRSTGNTIYF
TRBD2	15	TRBV5-1	TRBJ2-1	.	TGCGCCAGCAGTTTCGGTAGCGGGAGATCCAATGAGCAGTTCTTC	CASSFGSGRSNEQFF
TRBD2	15	TRBV7-2	TRBJ2-3	.	TGTGCCAGCAGCGCCATAGCGGGAGGGCAAGATACGCAGTATTTT	CASSAIAGGQDTQYF
.	12	TRBV30	TRBJ2-2	few	TGTGCCTGGAGTCAGGGGACCGGGGAGCTGTTTTTT	CAWSQGTGELFF
TRBD2	14	TRBV11-2	TRBJ2-3	.	TGTGCCAGCAGGCCTAGCGGGAGTAGTGATACGCAGTATTTT	CASRPSGSSDTQYF
.	17	TRBV6-2/TRBV6-3	TRBJ2-1	few	TGTGCCAGCAGTTACAAGGGGGGAGGGAGCTCCTACAATGAGCAGTTCTTC	CASSYKGGGSSYNEQFF
.	16	TRBV7-8	TRBJ2-5	.	TGTGCCAGCAGCCCCGCCGGACAGGCACGGGGGGAGACCCAGTACTTC	CASSPAGQARGETQYF
.	14	TRBV12-3/TRBV12-4	TRBJ2-1	few	TGTGCCAGCAGTTTGGGCCCCGGCCTAAATGAGCAGTTCTTC	CASSLGPGLNEQFF